This TCR beta chain was captured by sequencing in a study of beta chain features in type 1 diabetes. General study results and limits: VDJ junctions sequenced from type 1 diabetes patients showed fewer insertions and more deletions.

Populations isolated by sorting all had purity greater than 95%. As regards this clone: Antigen specificity is unknown.

Trimming cost V 6 bases and J 4 bases; bases outside gene matches: 9. CDR3 length: 15 amino acids. Germline assignment: CDR1 MNHNY and CDR2 SVGAGI (reference sequence). The whole isolated RNA underwent reverse transcription, so sequencing captured expressed TCRB transcripts. Sequenced by immunoSEQ multiplex PCR; TCRdb stores in-frame clones only, minus some. The sample gives 350,000 to 450,000 clones, around 14% of which show up once; 0.035% to 0.04% is in the top ten. The chain couples TRBV6-6 to TRBJ2-7, with 10 bases aligning to TRBD1. Sequencing used naive CD4+ T cells from blood. The clonotype originates from a man younger than 40 in good health. The CDR3 spells CASRAGTGVSYEQYV. The CDR3 DNA follows: TGTGCCAGCAGGGCCGGGACAGGGGTTTCATACGAGCAGTACGTC.